This T cell receptor beta chain was observed in a study of blood T cells in healthy people across ages. Overall study results and limits: A strong correlation was seen between TCR beta diversity and naive T cell percentage.

Remarks on this clonotype: What it binds is not known.

With a J-beta primer mix and a sample-barcoded 5' primer, a second PCR ran about 7 to 12 cycles. TCRdb called the 5' RACE reads again in MiXCR, with one record for every CDR3 protein. Of 730,000 or so distinct CDR3 sequences listed, roughly 41% are singletons. Deletions cut 5 bases from V and 0 bases from J, with 9 bases between. From germline, CDR1 is MNHEY and CDR2 SMNVEV (reference sequence). This CDR3 comprises 14 residues. This chain links TRBV27 with TRBJ2-3; D call uncertain. The sequence was collected from a man aged 80 or over in good health. The sequencing input was blood. As DNA, the CDR3 is TGTGCCAGCAGTAACCGTCTTAGCACAGATACGCAGTATTTT. It yields the protein CASSNRLSTDTQYF.